This is a list of T cell receptor beta chains from one sample in a study of blood T cell repertoires in COVID-19. Profiling relied on immunoSEQ multiplex PCR, and the TCRdb table lists in-frame clones only, not all of them. The sample holds under 150,000 clones, around four fifths seen once. Sequencing used peripheral blood. Receptors were obtained from a woman aged 40 to 50 with active or convalescent COVID-19. Both conserved end residues are part of each CDR3. Fields, in order: D gene, V gene, J gene, clone size, CDR3 protein, CDR3 DNA. A D gene is named only where the DNA matches it firmly. The size field is filled for only some rows; it gives once, few, many or a size class.

-	TRBV12-3/TRBV12-4	TRBJ1-1	-	CASTPLTGVPAFF	TGTGCCAGCACCCCTTTAACGGGGGTGCCAGCTTTCTTT
TRBD1	TRBV6-5	TRBJ2-1	-	CASSPDRVSNEQFF	TGTGCCAGCAGCCCGGACAGGGTCTCCAATGAGCAGTTCTTC
-	TRBV28	TRBJ1-6	-	CASSFAEGAYSPLHF	TGTGCCAGCAGTTTCGCAGAGGGAGCATACTCACCCCTCCACTTT
TRBD1	TRBV9	TRBJ1-6	-	CASSVAQGNSPLHF	TGTGCCAGCAGCGTAGCACAGGGGAATTCACCCCTCCACTTT
TRBD1	TRBV4-3	TRBJ1-2	-	CASSLITGTAYGYTF	TGCGCCAGCAGCCTTATTACCGGGACAGCCTATGGCTACACCTTC
-	TRBV6-5	TRBJ1-3	-	CASSPDRYSGNTIYF	TGTGCCAGCAGTCCCGACAGGTACTCTGGAAACACCATATATTTT
-	TRBV30	TRBJ2-1	-	CAWSKSRQGSFWFF	TGTGCCTGGAGTAAGTCGCGGCAGGGCAGTTTTTGGTTCTTC
TRBD2	TRBV10-3	TRBJ2-1	once	CAISVSGSPYNEQFF	TGTGCCATCAGTGTGAGCGGGAGCCCTTACAATGAGCAGTTCTTC
-	TRBV20-1	TRBJ1-2	-	CSASRGEGYTF	TGCAGTGCTAGTCGGGGGGAGGGCTACACCTTC
TRBD2	TRBV19	TRBJ2-7	-	CASSIGGGLSYEQYF	TGTGCCAGTAGTATAGGCGGGGGTCTCTCCTACGAGCAGTACTTC
-	TRBV4-1	TRBJ1-6	-	CASSQASGHNSPLHF	TGCGCCAGCAGCCAAGCAAGCGGGCATAATTCACCCCTCCACTTT
-	TRBV28	TRBJ2-7	-	CASSFGRTVSSYEQYF	TGTGCCAGCAGTTTCGGCCGGACAGTGAGCTCCTACGAGCAGTACTTC
-	TRBV28	TRBJ2-4	-	CASSFPGGSTKNIQYF	TGTGCCAGCAGTTTCCCAGGGGGGTCAACCAAAAACATTCAGTACTTC
TRBD1	TRBV7-7	TRBJ2-7	-	CASSLDGRGQEQYF	TGTGCTAGCAGCTTAGATGGCAGGGGGCAGGAGCAGTACTTC
TRBD2	TRBV6-4	TRBJ2-1	-	CASSELAGGPQFF	TGTGCCAGCAGTGAGCTAGCGGGAGGGCCCCAGTTCTTC
-	TRBV5-6	TRBJ1-2	few	CASSLPGSYGYTF	TGTGCCAGCAGCTTACCAGGCTCCTATGGCTACACCTTC
TRBD1	TRBV10-1	TRBJ1-6	-	CASSEPKGQGYNSPLHF	TGCGCCAGCAGTGAACCTAAGGGACAGGGCTATAATTCACCCCTCCACTTT
-	TRBV6-5	TRBJ2-2	once	CASSYPLTGELFF	TGTGCCAGCAGTTACCCCCTGACCGGGGAGCTGTTTTTT
-	TRBV6-2/TRBV6-3	TRBJ1-3	-	CASSSYFSGNTIYF	TGTGCCAGCAGTTCGTACTTCTCTGGAAACACCATATATTTT
-	TRBV6-1	TRBJ1-2	-	CASSEASVGLGGYTF	TGTGCCAGCAGTGAAGCGTCGGTGGGGCTGGGAGGCTACACCTTC
-	TRBV4-1	TRBJ2-7	-	CASSQDSARGPAEQYF	TGCGCCAGCAGCCAAGATTCGGCCAGGGGCCCGGCCGAGCAGTACTTC
-	TRBV9	TRBJ2-2	-	CASSALPGPPPGELFF	TGTGCCAGCAGCGCCCTTCCAGGGCCTCCCCCCGGGGAGCTGTTTTTT
TRBD1	TRBV18	TRBJ2-7	-	CASSPATGNHEQYF	TGTGCCAGCTCCCCTGCGACAGGGAACCACGAGCAGTACTTC
TRBD1	TRBV27	TRBJ1-2	-	CASSPRQGNYGYTF	TGTGCCAGCAGTCCCCGACAGGGTAACTATGGCTACACCTTC
TRBD2	TRBV28	TRBJ2-4	-	CASSFYPGLAGENIQYF	TGTGCCAGCAGTTTTTATCCGGGACTAGCGGGAGAAAACATTCAGTACTTC
TRBD1	TRBV3-1/TRBV3-2	TRBJ2-7	-	CASSRSDRAGEQYF	TGTGCCAGCAGCCGATCAGACAGGGCTGGCGAGCAGTACTTC
-	TRBV11-2	TRBJ1-5	-	CVSSPGRDQPQHF	TGTGTCAGCAGCCCAGGGAGGGATCAGCCCCAGCATTTT
-	TRBV9	TRBJ1-1	-	CASSVEDRNTEAFF	TGTGCCAGCAGCGTAGAGGACAGGAACACTGAAGCTTTCTTT
TRBD1	TRBV27	TRBJ1-2	once	CASSGQGGYGYTF	TGTGCCAGCAGTGGACAGGGGGGCTATGGCTACACCTTC
TRBD1	TRBV5-5	TRBJ1-4	few	CASSLVGTVNEKLFF	TGTGCCAGCAGCTTGGTGGGGACAGTAAATGAAAAACTGTTTTTT
-	TRBV12-5	TRBJ2-3	-	CASGLSGYRTDTQYF	TGTGCTAGTGGTTTGAGCGGGTATCGCACAGATACGCAGTATTTT
-	TRBV23-1	TRBJ1-1	-	CASSQGTLPHLNTEAFF	TGCGCCAGCAGTCAGGGGACTCTACCTCATTTAAACACTGAAGCTTTCTTT
-	TRBV24-1	TRBJ2-3	-	CATSHRASGTDTQYF	TGTGCCACCAGCCACAGGGCCTCCGGCACAGATACGCAGTATTTT
-	TRBV18	TRBJ2-7	-	CASSRPPGHRLQNSYEQYF	TGTGCCAGCTCCCGACCTCCGGGCCACAGGCTCCAAAATTCCTACGAGCAGTACTTC
-	TRBV29-1	TRBJ1-2	-	CSSSRDTANYGYTF	TGCAGCTCCTCCCGGGACACAGCTAACTATGGCTACACCTTC
-	TRBV15	TRBJ1-2	-	CATSRDPGYGYTF	TGTGCCACCAGCAGAGATCCCGGCTATGGCTACACCTTC
TRBD1	TRBV5-6	TRBJ1-5	-	CASSSPGGWGNQPQHF	TGTGCCAGCAGCTCCCCAGGGGGCTGGGGCAATCAGCCCCAGCATTTT
-	TRBV18	TRBJ2-1	-	CASSPPVGDSSYNEQFF	TGTGCCAGCTCACCACCGGTCGGGGATAGCTCCTACAATGAGCAGTTCTTC
TRBD2	TRBV18	TRBJ2-7	-	CASSRTSGGVYEQYF	TGTGCCAGCTCACGGACTAGCGGGGGGGTTTACGAGCAGTACTTC
TRBD1	TRBV18	TRBJ1-5	-	CASSPLPGTGGSQPQHF	TGTGCCAGCTCACCTCTCCCCGGGACAGGGGGCTCTCAGCCCCAGCATTTT
-	TRBV7-2	TRBJ2-3	once	CASSLGSGWADTQYF	TGTGCCAGCAGCTTAGGGAGCGGGTGGGCAGATACGCAGTATTTT
-	TRBV10-3	TRBJ1-1	-	CATSRDGTEAFF	TGTGCCACCAGCAGGGATGGCACTGAAGCTTTCTTT
TRBD1	TRBV5-8	TRBJ2-5	-	CASSSGTGILRETQYF	TGTGCCAGCAGCTCGGGGACAGGGATTCTCCGAGAGACCCAGTACTTC
-	TRBV28	TRBJ1-6	once	CASSLGQRPLHF	TGTGCCAGCAGTTTAGGGCAGAGACCCCTCCACTTT
-	TRBV28	TRBJ1-5	-	CASTVGQGNQPQHF	TGTGCCAGCACCGTAGGGCAGGGGAATCAGCCCCAGCATTTT
-	TRBV7-9	TRBJ1-1	-	CASSFAGGGTEAFF	TGTGCCAGCAGCTTTGCCGGGGGTGGTACTGAAGCTTTCTTT
-	TRBV10-3	TRBJ2-7	-	CAISETGLIYEQYF	TGTGCCATCAGTGAGACAGGGCTAATCTACGAGCAGTACTTC
-	TRBV19	TRBJ1-5	-	CASSIVAPSGQPQHF	TGTGCCAGTAGTATTGTGGCTCCATCGGGGCAGCCCCAGCATTTT
TRBD1	TRBV18	TRBJ1-1	-	CASSTGQEGTEAFF	TGTGCCAGCTCAACCGGACAGGAGGGCACTGAAGCTTTCTTT
-	TRBV3-1/TRBV3-2	TRBJ1-5	-	CASSQDHEGLQPQHF	TGTGCCAGCAGCCAAGATCATGAGGGTCTGCAGCCCCAGCATTTT
-	TRBV4-1	TRBJ1-3	-	CASSQAGRAGNTIYF	TGCGCCAGCAGCCAAGCGGGCAGGGCTGGAAACACCATATATTTT
TRBD2	TRBV5-1	TRBJ2-3	-	CASSLGGTSGTDTQYF	TGCGCCAGCAGCTTGGGAGGGACTAGCGGGACAGATACGCAGTATTTT
TRBD2	TRBV27	TRBJ2-1	few	CARTGTSWAREQFF	TGTGCCAGAACGGGGACTAGCTGGGCTCGTGAGCAGTTCTTC
TRBD1	TRBV7-6	TRBJ1-2	-	CASSLGTGPNYGYTF	TGTGCCAGCAGCTTAGGGACAGGGCCGAACTATGGCTACACCTTC
TRBD1	TRBV9	TRBJ1-3	-	CASSVGTGGNTIYF	TGTGCCAGCAGCGTGGGGACAGGGGGAAACACCATATATTTT